These T cell receptor beta chains were read from a single sample in a study of early T cells in non-severe SARS-CoV-2 infection. TCRdb re-called the 5' RACE reads with MiXCR, one entry per CDR3 protein. The sample has roughly 50,000 distinct CDR3 sequences, roughly 8.2% seen once. The sample taken for sequencing was whole blood. All receptors derive from an adult who was a healthcare worker with PCR-confirmed SARS-CoV-2 infection or an uninfected control (not recorded which). Both conserved end residues are part of each CDR3. D genes are given only for firm matches. Clone size is shown for a subset of rows, as once, few, many or a class of expanded clone.

CDR3 protein: CSAEDRGSGTEAFF
CDR3 DNA: TGCAGTGCCGAGGACAGGGGGTCTGGCACTGAAGCTTTCTTT
J gene: TRBJ1-1
V gene: TRBV20-1
D gene: TRBD1
clone size: .

CDR3 protein: CASSEEEGGGQPQHF
CDR3 DNA: TGTGCCAGCAGTGAAGAAGAGGGCGGGGGTCAGCCCCAGCATTTT
J gene: TRBJ1-5
V gene: TRBV2
D gene: .
clone size: few

CDR3 protein: CASSLLYEQYF
CDR3 DNA: TGTGCCAGCAGTCTTCTTTACGAGCAGTACTTC
J gene: TRBJ2-7
V gene: TRBV28
D gene: .
clone size: few

CDR3 protein: CASSLFQRGEDEQFF
CDR3 DNA: TGCGCCAGCAGCTTGTTCCAGCGGGGGGAGGATGAGCAGTTCTTC
J gene: TRBJ2-1
V gene: TRBV5-1
D gene: TRBD2
clone size: .

CDR3 protein: CASSQGGRGTQYF
CDR3 DNA: TGCGCCAGCAGCCAAGGCGGGAGGGGTACGCAGTATTTT
J gene: TRBJ2-3
V gene: TRBV4-1
D gene: TRBD2
clone size: many

CDR3 protein: CASSLVGSRRNEQFF
CDR3 DNA: TGTGCCAGCAGTTTAGTCGGGAGCAGGCGCAATGAGCAGTTCTTC
J gene: TRBJ2-1
V gene: TRBV28
D gene: .
clone size: few

CDR3 protein: CASSVTGTPYEQYF
CDR3 DNA: TGTGCCAGCAGTGTGACCGGGACACCCTACGAGCAGTACTTC
J gene: TRBJ2-7
V gene: TRBV25-1
D gene: .
clone size: .

CDR3 protein: CASKVVGPDSEQFF
CDR3 DNA: TGTGCCAGCAAAGTGGTGGGACCCGATAGTGAGCAGTTCTTC
J gene: TRBJ2-1
V gene: TRBV6-4
D gene: .
clone size: .

CDR3 protein: CASSSGTTGEQYF
CDR3 DNA: TGTGCCAGCAGTAGTGGGACTACCGGAGAGCAGTACTTC
J gene: TRBJ2-7
V gene: TRBV12-3/TRBV12-4
D gene: TRBD2
clone size: .

CDR3 protein: CASSEAKGAGQPQHF
CDR3 DNA: TGTGCCAGCAGTGAAGCGAAGGGGGCAGGCCAGCCCCAGCATTTT
J gene: TRBJ1-5
V gene: TRBV2
D gene: TRBD1
clone size: .

CDR3 protein: CASSPTGLAGGRTSGANVLTF
CDR3 DNA: TGTGCCAGCAGCCCAACGGGGCTAGCGGGAGGTCGCACCTCTGGGGCCAACGTCCTGACTTTC
J gene: TRBJ2-6
V gene: TRBV7-3
D gene: TRBD2
clone size: many

CDR3 protein: CASSLLTHSSRDGEETQYF
CDR3 DNA: TGTGCCAGCAGCTTACTTACCCACTCCTCACGGGATGGGGAAGAGACCCAGTACTTC
J gene: TRBJ2-5
V gene: TRBV7-9
D gene: .
clone size: .

CDR3 protein: CASTLGTGYEQYF
CDR3 DNA: TGTGCCAGCACCCTCGGGACAGGGTACGAGCAGTACTTC
J gene: TRBJ2-7
V gene: TRBV6-6
D gene: TRBD1
clone size: .

CDR3 protein: CASSLGNADNEQFF
CDR3 DNA: TGCGCCAGCAGCTTGGGAAACGCTGACAATGAGCAGTTCTTC
J gene: TRBJ2-1
V gene: TRBV5-1
D gene: .
clone size: .

CDR3 protein: CASSLRQPPYEQYF
CDR3 DNA: TGTGCCAGCTCACTCCGACAGCCCCCCTACGAGCAGTACTTC
J gene: TRBJ2-7
V gene: TRBV18
D gene: .
clone size: .

CDR3 protein: CASTPGQGNLAKNIQYF
CDR3 DNA: TGTGCCAGCACCCCTGGACAGGGGAATTTGGCCAAAAACATTCAGTACTTC
J gene: TRBJ2-4
V gene: TRBV6-2/TRBV6-3
D gene: TRBD1
clone size: many

CDR3 protein: CASRRTGGDSGNTIYF
CDR3 DNA: TGTGCCAGTAGGAGGACAGGGGGGGATTCTGGAAACACCATATATTTT
J gene: TRBJ1-3
V gene: TRBV19
D gene: TRBD1
clone size: few

CDR3 protein: CASSLGDYNEQFF
CDR3 DNA: TGTGCCAGCAGCTTAGGGGACTACAATGAGCAGTTCTTC
J gene: TRBJ2-1
V gene: TRBV5-5
D gene: .
clone size: many

CDR3 protein: CASSYPDLGRYF
CDR3 DNA: TGTGCCAGCAGTTACCCTGACTTGGGACGGTATTTT
J gene: TRBJ2-3
V gene: TRBV6-2/TRBV6-3
D gene: .
clone size: few

CDR3 protein: CATSRARQGANEKLFF
CDR3 DNA: TGTGCCACCAGCAGAGCGCGGCAGGGGGCTAATGAAAAACTGTTTTTT
J gene: TRBJ1-4
V gene: TRBV15
D gene: TRBD1
clone size: many

CDR3 protein: CASSQQGIDGYTF
CDR3 DNA: TGTGCCAGCAGCCAGCAGGGTATCGATGGCTACACCTTC
J gene: TRBJ1-2
V gene: TRBV4-2
D gene: .
clone size: few

CDR3 protein: CSASRGIRLNSPLHF
CDR3 DNA: TGCAGTGCTTCAAGGGGGATAAGGCTTAATTCACCCCTCCACTTT
J gene: TRBJ1-6
V gene: TRBV20-1
D gene: .
clone size: .

CDR3 protein: CSVDAVDRANQPQHF
CDR3 DNA: TGCAGCGTTGATGCGGTGGACAGGGCCAATCAGCCCCAGCATTTT
J gene: TRBJ1-5
V gene: TRBV29-1
D gene: TRBD1
clone size: many

CDR3 protein: CASSQGGLVNEQFF
CDR3 DNA: TGCGCCAGCAGCCAAGGGGGCCTTGTGAATGAGCAGTTCTTC
J gene: TRBJ2-1
V gene: TRBV4-1
D gene: .
clone size: few

CDR3 protein: CSARLLEDTQYF
CDR3 DNA: TGCAGTGCTAGACTTTTAGAAGATACGCAGTATTTT
J gene: TRBJ2-3
V gene: TRBV20-1
D gene: .
clone size: few

CDR3 protein: CASSQGDRTNYGYTF
CDR3 DNA: TGTGCCAGCAGCCAAGGGGACAGGACTAACTATGGCTACACCTTC
J gene: TRBJ1-2
V gene: TRBV4-2
D gene: TRBD1
clone size: few

CDR3 protein: CATSREGLSYEQYF
CDR3 DNA: TGTGCCACCAGCAGAGAAGGGTTATCCTACGAGCAGTACTTC
J gene: TRBJ2-7
V gene: TRBV15
D gene: .
clone size: few

CDR3 protein: CASSLGGAPATNEKLFF
CDR3 DNA: TGCGCCAGCAGCTTGGGAGGCGCTCCTGCCACTAATGAAAAACTGTTTTTT
J gene: TRBJ1-4
V gene: TRBV5-1
D gene: .
clone size: many

CDR3 protein: CSVETGQLRNTEAFF
CDR3 DNA: TGCAGCGTTGAAACGGGACAACTCCGGAACACTGAAGCTTTCTTT
J gene: TRBJ1-1
V gene: TRBV29-1
D gene: .
clone size: many

CDR3 protein: CASSPFSGRASEEQFF
CDR3 DNA: TGTGCCAGTAGTCCATTCAGCGGGAGGGCCTCAGAAGAGCAGTTCTTC
J gene: TRBJ2-1
V gene: TRBV19
D gene: TRBD2
clone size: many

CDR3 protein: CASSLTSFVGTDTQYF
CDR3 DNA: TGTGCCAGCAGCTTAACTAGCTTTGTCGGCACAGATACGCAGTATTTT
J gene: TRBJ2-3
V gene: TRBV7-6
D gene: .
clone size: many

CDR3 protein: CASSLRPGSSYEQYF
CDR3 DNA: TGTGCCAGCTCCCTCAGACCGGGTAGCTCCTACGAGCAGTACTTC
J gene: TRBJ2-7
V gene: TRBV18
D gene: .
clone size: .

CDR3 protein: CAWTSGGARNTDTQYF
CDR3 DNA: TGTGCCTGGACTAGCGGGGGGGCCCGCAACACAGATACGCAGTATTTT
J gene: TRBJ2-3
V gene: TRBV30
D gene: TRBD2
clone size: few

CDR3 protein: CSAPEARRQYF
CDR3 DNA: TGCAGTGCTCCCGAGGCTAGACGGCAGTATTTT
J gene: TRBJ2-3
V gene: TRBV20-1
D gene: .
clone size: .

CDR3 protein: CAISESSGRDPWRGSYNEQFF
CDR3 DNA: TGTGCCATCAGTGAGTCTTCTGGGAGAGACCCCTGGCGCGGCTCTTACAATGAGCAGTTCTTC
J gene: TRBJ2-1
V gene: TRBV10-3
D gene: .
clone size: .

CDR3 protein: CATSRGGGFGAPLHF
CDR3 DNA: TGTGCCACCAGCAGAGGGGGGGGCTTTGGGGCACCCCTCCACTTT
J gene: TRBJ1-6
V gene: TRBV15
D gene: .
clone size: many

CDR3 protein: CAISVGSRPYEQYF
CDR3 DNA: TGTGCCATCTCGGTTGGGTCTCGACCCTACGAGCAGTACTTC
J gene: TRBJ2-7
V gene: TRBV7-9
D gene: .
clone size: .

CDR3 protein: CASSPGLAGPDTQYF
CDR3 DNA: TGCGCCAGCAGCCCTGGACTAGCGGGGCCAGATACGCAGTATTTT
J gene: TRBJ2-3
V gene: TRBV5-1
D gene: TRBD2
clone size: many

CDR3 protein: CSAGEGGSYEQYF
CDR3 DNA: TGCAGCGCCGGAGAGGGCGGGAGTTACGAGCAGTACTTC
J gene: TRBJ2-7
V gene: TRBV29-1
D gene: TRBD2
clone size: few

CDR3 protein: CASSTKTGNYGYTF
CDR3 DNA: TGTGCCAGCAGTACCAAAACAGGGAACTATGGCTACACCTTC
J gene: TRBJ1-2
V gene: TRBV6-5
D gene: .
clone size: .

CDR3 protein: CSARDVAGAYEQYF
CDR3 DNA: TGCAGTGCTAGAGATGTAGCGGGAGCGTACGAGCAGTACTTC
J gene: TRBJ2-7
V gene: TRBV20-1
D gene: TRBD2
clone size: few

CDR3 protein: CSVEVSGRGIGREQFF
CDR3 DNA: TGCAGCGTTGAAGTGTCCGGCAGGGGGATAGGACGTGAGCAGTTCTTC
J gene: TRBJ2-1
V gene: TRBV29-1
D gene: TRBD1
clone size: few

CDR3 protein: CASSLGSHTQYF
CDR3 DNA: TGTGCCAGCAGCCTAGGTAGCCATACGCAGTATTTT
J gene: TRBJ2-3
V gene: TRBV7-9
D gene: .
clone size: few

CDR3 protein: CATAGYSYNEQFF
CDR3 DNA: TGTGCCACCGCAGGTTACTCCTACAATGAGCAGTTCTTC
J gene: TRBJ2-1
V gene: TRBV10-3
D gene: .
clone size: .

CDR3 protein: CSVEDRIAGTDTQYF
CDR3 DNA: TGCAGCGTTGAAGATCGGATAGCGGGCACAGATACGCAGTATTTT
J gene: TRBJ2-3
V gene: TRBV29-1
D gene: .
clone size: .

CDR3 protein: CSVVRAPKETQYF
CDR3 DNA: TGCAGCGTTGTCAGGGCGCCCAAAGAGACCCAGTACTTC
J gene: TRBJ2-5
V gene: TRBV29-1
D gene: .
clone size: .

CDR3 protein: CSASGGPAGTDTQYF
CDR3 DNA: TGCAGTGCTAGCGGGGGGCCCGCGGGCACAGATACGCAGTATTTT
J gene: TRBJ2-3
V gene: TRBV20-1
D gene: .
clone size: few

CDR3 protein: CASSVGQDNEKLFF
CDR3 DNA: TGCGCCAGCAGCGTGGGACAGGATAATGAAAAACTGTTTTTT
J gene: TRBJ1-4
V gene: TRBV5-1
D gene: TRBD1
clone size: .

CDR3 protein: CASSLTGVIHGNEQFF
CDR3 DNA: TGCGCCAGCAGCTTGACGGGAGTCATCCATGGGAATGAGCAGTTCTTC
J gene: TRBJ2-1
V gene: TRBV5-1
D gene: .
clone size: .

CDR3 protein: CASSFPGQGSSNQPQHF
CDR3 DNA: TGTGCCAGCAGCTTTCCGGGACAGGGGAGTTCAAATCAGCCCCAGCATTTT
J gene: TRBJ1-5
V gene: TRBV7-2
D gene: TRBD1
clone size: few

CDR3 protein: CASSEQYPASGNTIYF
CDR3 DNA: TGCGCCAGCAGTGAGCAATACCCGGCCTCTGGAAACACCATATATTTT
J gene: TRBJ1-3
V gene: TRBV10-2
D gene: .
clone size: few

CDR3 protein: CASSLALTSGYTDTQYF
CDR3 DNA: TGTGCCAGCAGCTTAGCCCTGACTAGCGGTTACACAGATACGCAGTATTTT
J gene: TRBJ2-3
V gene: TRBV7-8
D gene: TRBD2
clone size: many

CDR3 protein: CSARDPLGRGTEAFF
CDR3 DNA: TGCAGTGCTAGAGACCCGTTAGGGCGGGGCACTGAAGCTTTCTTT
J gene: TRBJ1-1
V gene: TRBV20-1
D gene: .
clone size: .

CDR3 protein: CASSLGSPPSTDTQYF
CDR3 DNA: TGCGCCAGCAGCTTGGGCAGTCCTCCTAGCACAGATACGCAGTATTTT
J gene: TRBJ2-3
V gene: TRBV5-1
D gene: .
clone size: many

CDR3 protein: CASSSQANAGGYNEQFF
CDR3 DNA: TGTGCCAGCAGTTCCCAAGCAAATGCGGGAGGGTACAATGAGCAGTTCTTC
J gene: TRBJ2-1
V gene: TRBV28
D gene: TRBD2
clone size: many

CDR3 protein: CASTLGTSALDEQFF
CDR3 DNA: TGTGCCAGCACCCTTGGGACTAGCGCCTTGGATGAGCAGTTCTTC
J gene: TRBJ2-1
V gene: TRBV12-3/TRBV12-4
D gene: TRBD2
clone size: few

CDR3 protein: CASSRMYTAGFDEKLFF
CDR3 DNA: TGTGCCAGCAGCCGGATGTATACAGCCGGCTTTGATGAAAAACTGTTTTTT
J gene: TRBJ1-4
V gene: TRBV5-5
D gene: .
clone size: .

CDR3 protein: CASSYGFYGYTF
CDR3 DNA: TGTGCCAGCAGTTACGGTTTCTATGGCTACACCTTC
J gene: TRBJ1-2
V gene: TRBV6-2/TRBV6-3
D gene: .
clone size: few

CDR3 protein: CASSDYKGTEAFF
CDR3 DNA: TGTGCCAGCAGTGACTACAAGGGGACTGAAGCTTTCTTT
J gene: TRBJ1-1
V gene: TRBV2
D gene: .
clone size: .